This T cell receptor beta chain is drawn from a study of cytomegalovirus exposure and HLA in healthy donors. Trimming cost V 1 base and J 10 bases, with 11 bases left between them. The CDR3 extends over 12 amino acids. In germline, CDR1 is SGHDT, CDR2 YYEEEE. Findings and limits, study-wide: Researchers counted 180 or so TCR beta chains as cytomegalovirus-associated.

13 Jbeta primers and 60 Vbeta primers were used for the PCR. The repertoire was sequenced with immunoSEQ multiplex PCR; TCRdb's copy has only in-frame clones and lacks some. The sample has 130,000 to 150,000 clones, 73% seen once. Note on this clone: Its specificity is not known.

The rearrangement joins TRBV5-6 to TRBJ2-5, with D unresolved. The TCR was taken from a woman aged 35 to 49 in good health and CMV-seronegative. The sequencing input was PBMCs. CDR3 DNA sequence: TGTGCCAGCAGCTTGTTATCGGGTGGCCAGTACTTC. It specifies CASSLLSGGQYF.